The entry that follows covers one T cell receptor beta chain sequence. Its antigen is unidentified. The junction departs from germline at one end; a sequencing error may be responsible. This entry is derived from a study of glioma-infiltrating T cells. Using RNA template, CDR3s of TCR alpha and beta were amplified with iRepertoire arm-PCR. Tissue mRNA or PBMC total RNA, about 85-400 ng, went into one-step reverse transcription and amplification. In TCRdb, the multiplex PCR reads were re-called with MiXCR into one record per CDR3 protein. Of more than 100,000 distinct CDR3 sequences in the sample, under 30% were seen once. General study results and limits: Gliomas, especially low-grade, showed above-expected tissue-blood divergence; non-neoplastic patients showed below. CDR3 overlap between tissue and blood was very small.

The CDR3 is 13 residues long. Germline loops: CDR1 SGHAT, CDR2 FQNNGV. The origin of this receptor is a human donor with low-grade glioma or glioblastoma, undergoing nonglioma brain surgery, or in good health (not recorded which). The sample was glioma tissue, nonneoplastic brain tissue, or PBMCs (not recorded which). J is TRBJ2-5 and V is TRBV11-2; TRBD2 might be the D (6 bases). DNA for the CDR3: TGTCCCAGCAGCTGGGGGGTCCAAGAGACCCAGTACTTC. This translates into CPSSWGVQETQYF. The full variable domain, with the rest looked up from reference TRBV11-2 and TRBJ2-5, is EAGVAQSPRYKIIEKRQSVAFWCNPISGHATLYWYQQILGQGPKLLIQFQNNGVVDDSQLPKDRFSAERLKGVDSTLKIQPAKLEDSAVYLCPSSWGVQETQYFGPGTRLLVL.